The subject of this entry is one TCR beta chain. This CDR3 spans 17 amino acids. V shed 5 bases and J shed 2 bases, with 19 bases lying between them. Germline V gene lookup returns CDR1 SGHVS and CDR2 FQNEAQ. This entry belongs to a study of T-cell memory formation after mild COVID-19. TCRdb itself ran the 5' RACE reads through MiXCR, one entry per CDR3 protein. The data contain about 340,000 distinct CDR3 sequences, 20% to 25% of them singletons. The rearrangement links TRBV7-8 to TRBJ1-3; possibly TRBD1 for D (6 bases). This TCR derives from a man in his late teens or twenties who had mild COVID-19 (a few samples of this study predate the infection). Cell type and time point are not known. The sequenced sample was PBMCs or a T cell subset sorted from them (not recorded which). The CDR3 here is CASSIFQGGFAGNTIYF. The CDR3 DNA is TGTGCCAGCAGCATTTTTCAAGGGGGTTTTGCTGGAAACACCATATATTTT.